The 16 T cell receptor beta chains below come from one sample, sequenced in a study of blood T cell repertoires in COVID-19 (TCRdb year 2020). Libraries were made using the immunoSEQ multiplex PCR assay. As stored in TCRdb, this immuneACCESS dataset retains in-frame rearrangements with V and J assigned. A fraction of the clones does not appear; measured against another copy, unresolved V genes explain less than half of the discrepancy, and the remainder lacks a known reason. This sample has 50,000 to 75,000 clones in its table, and approximately 80% of those were observed once. Clones ranked in the top ten supply 50% of the sample. Sequencing was performed on peripheral blood. These receptors originate from a woman older than 75 with acute or convalescent COVID-19.

V usage is TRBV6-2 or TRBV6-3 and J usage is TRBJ2-1, with 13 bases fitting TRBD2. This CDR3 spans 19 amino acids. Germline trimming cut 5 bases from V and 4 bases from J; bases unmatched to any gene: 14. In germline, CDR1 is MNHEY, CDR2 SVGEGT. The CDR3 spells CASSGRLAGGLPGYNEQFF. In DNA, the CDR3 is TGTGCCAGCAGTGGCAGACTAGCGGGAGGCCTCCCAGGGTACAATGAGCAGTTCTTC.

The V and J genes are TRBV5-6 and TRBJ2-1, with D tentatively TRBD2 (6 bases). Germline V gene sequence: CDR1 SGHDT, CDR2 YYEEEE. The germline V and J ends were trimmed by 3 bases and 12 bases, with 16 bases remaining between them. The length of the CDR3 is 13 residues. CDR3 sequence: CASSSRQGGAQFF. CDR3 nucleotides: TGTGCCAGCAGCTCCCGCCAGGGCGGGGCGCAGTTCTTC.

The chain employs TRBV2 and TRBJ2-5; 10 bases are shared with TRBD1. CDR3 length: 15 amino acids. The V and J ends lost 6 bases and 1 base, in that order; junction bases with no gene match: 5. Looked up from germline, CDR1 is SNHLY and CDR2 is FYNNEI. The CDR3 bases are TGTGCCAGCAGCGACAGGGGGCTAAGCCAAGAGACCCAGTACTTC. Translation gives CASSDRGLSQETQYF. Full variable domain (remainder filled in from reference TRBV2 and TRBJ2-5): EPEVTQTPSHQVTQMGQEVILRCVPISNHLYFYWYRQILGQKVEFLVSFYNNEISEKSEIFDDQFSVERPDGSNFTLKIRSTKLEDSAMYFCASSDRGLSQETQYFGPGTRLLVL.

The chain combines TRBV7-3 with TRBJ1-3, with D unclear. Germline V gene sequence: CDR1 SGHTA, CDR2 FQGTGA. This CDR3 spans 13 amino acids. Trimming removed 5 bases at V and 3 bases at J, with 8 bases between. This CDR3 reads CASSPELGNTIYF. The CDR3 bases are TGTGCCAGCAGCCCGGAGCTTGGAAACACCATATATTTT.

The V call is TRBV29-1, the J call TRBJ1-3; no clear D. Germline CDR1 reads SQVTM; CDR2 reads ANQGSEA. V lost 4 bases and J lost 4, with 8 bases in between. The CDR3 covers 12 residues. CDR3 bases: TGCAGCGTTGTTAATATAGGAAACACCATATATTTT. Amino acids: CSVVNIGNTIYF.

The chain couples TRBV7-9 to TRBJ1-1; 7 positions match TRBD1. V was clipped by 1 base and J by 4 bases; unmatched bases: 9. This CDR3 region has 16 residues. Germline V gene sequence: CDR1 SEHNR, CDR2 FQNEAQ (reference sequence). The CDR3 sequence is CASSLDRGGGGTEAFF. CDR3 nucleotide sequence: TGTGCCAGCAGCTTAGATCGAGGGGGCGGAGGCACTGAAGCTTTCTTT.

V and J are TRBV9 and TRBJ2-3; tentatively, D is TRBD2 (6 bases). Trimming removed 0 bases at V and 4 bases at J, with 15 bases between. This CDR3 has 16 residues. Germline V gives CDR1 SGDLS, CDR2 YYNGEE. In DNA, the CDR3 is TGTGCCAGCAGCGTAGGCGGGACCACGAGGGCAGATACGCAGTATTTT. It translates to CASSVGGTTRADTQYF. Complete variable domain (other parts from reference TRBV9 and TRBJ2-3): DSGVTQTPKHLITATGQRVTLRCSPRSGDLSVYWYQQSLDQGLQFLIQYYNGEERAKGNILERFSAQQFPDLHSELNLSSLELGDSALYFCASSVGGTTRADTQYFGPGTRLTVL.

The V call is TRBV2, the J call TRBJ2-7, with a weak D call TRBD1 (5 bases). The CDR3 length is 14 residues. CDR1 is SNHLY and CDR2 is FYNNEI in the germline V gene. V gave up 5 bases and J gave up 6 bases, with 17 bases separating them. CDR3 sequence: CASSFIKGQGEQYF. In nucleotides, the CDR3 is TGTGCCAGCAGTTTCATCAAGGGGCAGGGCGAGCAGTACTTC. Based on the CDR3 plus reference TRBV2 and TRBJ2-7, the full variable domain is EPEVTQTPSHQVTQMGQEVILRCVPISNHLYFYWYRQILGQKVEFLVSFYNNEISEKSEIFDDQFSVERPDGSNFTLKIRSTKLEDSAMYFCASSFIKGQGEQYFGPGTRLTVT.

The genes are TRBV18 and TRBJ2-3, with 16 bases matching TRBD2. The CDR3 is 17 residues long. Per the germline V gene, CDR1 is KGHSH and CDR2 is LQKENI. With 6 bases clipped from V and 5 bases from J, the junction kept 8 bases outside the gene matches. The CDR3, as DNA: TGTGCCAGCTCGCCGGGACTAGCGGGAGGGGGCCAAGATACGCAGTATTTT. Protein sequence: CASSPGLAGGGQDTQYF. Looking up the rest from reference TRBV18 and TRBJ2-3 gives the full variable domain: NAGVMQNPRHLVRRRGQEARLRCSPMKGHSHVYWYRQLPEEGLKFMVYLQKENIIDESGMPKERFSAEFPKEGPSILRIQQVVRGDSAAYFCASSPGLAGGGQDTQYFGPGTRLTVL.

This chain connects TRBV11-2 to TRBJ2-1; possibly TRBD1 for D (6 bases). This CDR3 contains 15 residues. The V gene's germline CDR1 is SGHAT and CDR2 FQNNGV. V was clipped by 6 bases and J by 0 bases, with 12 bases between them. Here the CDR3 reads CASRPRDISYNEQFF. CDR3 bases: TGTGCCAGCAGACCCCGGGACATCTCCTACAATGAGCAGTTCTTC.

The chain has TRBV18 and TRBJ2-5, with a weak D call TRBD1 (5 bases). Germline V gene data show CDR1 as KGHSH and CDR2 as LQKENI. Trimming pared 0 bases from V and 4 bases from J, leaving 9 bases between. The CDR3 totals 14 residues. CDR3 residues: CASSPPGRGETQYF. Written as DNA, the CDR3 is TGTGCCAGCTCACCACCGGGTAGGGGAGAGACCCAGTACTTC.

The chain couples TRBV14 to TRBJ1-2; D uncertain. Germline V gene lookup returns CDR1 SGHDN and CDR2 FVKESK. Trimming removed 5 bases from V and 3 bases from J, with 10 bases in between. This CDR3 spans 13 amino acids. Here the CDR3 DNA reads TGTGCCAGCAGCGAACAAGTGGACTATGGCTACACCTTC. Amino acids: CASSEQVDYGYTF.

Of note for this clone: This sample also contains other DNA sequences that code for the same CDR3. This chain uses TRBV19 with TRBJ2-1; 7 bases align to TRBD2. V lost 1 base to trimming and J lost 2 bases; unmatched junction nucleotides: 2. There are 15 residues in the CDR3. From germline, CDR1 is LNHDA and CDR2 SQIVND (reference sequence). This CDR3 is CASSIVAGAYNEQFF. The DNA for the CDR3 is TGTGCCAGTAGTATAGTGGCGGGAGCCTACAATGAGCAGTTCTTC. Full variable domain (remainder filled in from reference TRBV19 and TRBJ2-1): DGGITQSPKYLFRKEGQNVTLSCEQNLNHDAMYWYRQDPGQGLRLIYYSQIVNDFQKGDIAEGYSVSREKKESFPLTVTSAQKNPTAFYLCASSIVAGAYNEQFFGPGTRLTVL.

CDR3 loop: CSVHLAGGREQFF. The CDR3 coding sequence is TGCAGCGTCCACCTAGCGGGAGGGCGTGAGCAGTTCTTC. The V and J genes are TRBV29-1 and TRBJ2-1; 12 nucleotides line up with TRBD2. Germline CDR1 and CDR2: SQVTM and ANQGSEA. V lost 6 bases to trimming and J lost 9 bases; unmatched junction nucleotides: 6. CDR3 length: 13 amino acids.

The genes are TRBV28 and TRBJ2-7, with D possibly matching TRBD2 (5 bases). The CDR3 has 14 amino acids. CDR1 is MDHEN and CDR2 is SYDVKM in the germline V gene. V shed 2 bases and J shed 2 bases, with 10 bases lying between them. The CDR3 region is CASSLEGTPYEQYF. The CDR3 coding sequence is TGTGCCAGCAGTTTAGAGGGAACCCCCTACGAGCAGTACTTC. Based on the CDR3 plus reference TRBV28 and TRBJ2-7, the full variable domain is DVKVTQSSRYLVKRTGEKVFLECVQDMDHENMFWYRQDPGLGLRLIYFSYDVKMKEKGDIPEGYSVSREKKERFSLILESASTNQTSMYLCASSLEGTPYEQYFGPGTRLTVT.

This clone was seen a handful of times. This chain links TRBV5-4 with TRBJ1-1; 7 nucleotides agree with TRBD1. The CDR3 consists of 14 residues. Trimming took 0 bases from V and 2 from J; bases not matched to a gene: 1. Germline CDR1 reads SGHNT; CDR2 reads YYREEE (reference sequence). CDR3 DNA sequence: TGTGCCAGCAGCTTGGACAGGGGAAACACTGAAGCTTTCTTT. It translates to CASSLDRGNTEAFF.